The 17 T cell receptor beta chains below come from one sample, sequenced in a study of blood T cell repertoires in COVID-19. Data came from immunoSEQ multiplex PCR; TCRdb stores just in-frame clones and leaves some out. The sample includes tens of thousands of clones, 75% to 90% seen only once; the top ten take roughly 2%. The sequenced sample consisted of peripheral blood. Receptors were obtained from a man aged 25 to 40 with acute or convalescent COVID-19.

V usage is TRBV5-6 and J usage is TRBJ1-2, with TRBD1 as a possible D gene (6 bases). V lost 0 bases, J lost 5 bases, and 20 bases lay in between. Germline CDR1 and CDR2: SGHDT and YYEEEE. There are 17 residues in the CDR3. The CDR3 sequence is CASSLVRRSQQGYGYTF. The CDR3 DNA reads TGTGCCAGCAGCTTGGTTCGTCGGAGCCAGCAGGGGTATGGCTACACCTTC.

V usage is TRBV3-1 (or the pseudogene TRBV3-2) and J usage is TRBJ2-3, with 15 positions matching TRBD2. The CDR3 has 22 amino acids. Germline trimming cut 0 bases from V and 0 bases from J; bases unmatched to any gene: 13. Germline V CDR1 and CDR2: LGHDT, YNNKEL (reference sequence). The CDR3 spells CASSQEIVGLAGGGFSTDTQYF. CDR3 nucleotide sequence: TGTGCCAGCAGCCAAGAAATCGTTGGACTAGCGGGAGGGGGTTTTAGCACAGATACGCAGTATTTT.

The rearrangement joins TRBV5-1 to TRBJ2-5; 9 nucleotides match TRBD2. The CDR3 spans 19 residues. The V and J ends lost 2 bases and 2 bases, in that order; junction bases with no gene match: 16. Germline CDR1 SGHRS, CDR2 YFSETQ. The CDR3 coding sequence is TGCGCCAGCAGCTTAATCCCCTTCGGAGCGGGGGGTACTCAAGAGACCCAGTACTTC. Residues: CASSLIPFGAGGTQETQYF.

The chain joins TRBV18 to TRBJ2-1, with D uncertain. The germline V gene has CDR1 KGHSH and CDR2 LQKENI. The ends were cut back, 0 bases at V and 3 bases at J, with 3 bases in the middle. This CDR3 has 13 residues. CDR3 amino acids: CASSPPSYNEQFF. Here the CDR3 DNA reads TGTGCCAGCTCACCACCCAGCTACAATGAGCAGTTCTTC.

The J gene is TRBJ1-2, the V gene TRBV3-1 (or the pseudogene TRBV3-2); 9 nucleotides match TRBD1. This CDR3 is 15 amino acids long. Losses at the gene ends were 3 bases for V and 2 bases for J; bases not matched to a gene: 4. CDR1 and CDR2 from the germline V gene are LGHDT and YNNKEL (reference sequence). The CDR3: CASSHLGTGNYGYTF. The CDR3 region has the DNA TGTGCCAGCAGCCACCTTGGGACAGGGAACTATGGCTACACCTTC.

The V call is TRBV6-6, the J call TRBJ1-5; D unclear. CDR1 and CDR2 (germline): MNHNY, SVGAGI (reference sequence). The CDR3 totals 15 residues. The germline V and J ends were trimmed by 5 bases and 0 bases, with 11 bases remaining between them. CDR3 sequence reads: CASSPQAVSNQPQHF. The CDR3 coding sequence is TGTGCCAGCAGTCCCCAAGCCGTTAGCAATCAGCCCCAGCATTTT.

The genes are TRBV5-4 and TRBJ1-4; no clear D gene. The germline V gene encodes CDR1 SGHNT and CDR2 YYREEE (reference sequence). The CDR3 contains 14 residues. The ends were cut back, 0 bases at V and 0 bases at J, with 3 bases in the middle. CDR3 nucleotides: TGTGCCAGCAGCTTGGGCGCAACTAATGAAAAACTGTTTTTT. Residues: CASSLGATNEKLFF. The whole variable domain, remainder taken from reference TRBV5-4 and TRBJ1-4, is ETGVTQSPTHLIKTRGQQVTLRCSSQSGHNTVSWYQQALGQGPQFIFQYYREEENGRGNFPPRFSGLQFPNYSSELNVNALELDDSALYLCASSLGATNEKLFFGSGTQLSVL.

The rearrangement joins TRBV9 to TRBJ1-5; D gene unclear. CDR3 size: 15 residues. The V and J ends lost 1 base and 0 bases respectively, with 8 bases between them. Germline values: CDR1 SGDLS, CDR2 YYNGEE. The CDR3 is CASSVSGVSNQPQHF. CDR3 coding DNA: TGTGCCAGCAGCGTATCCGGGGTTAGCAATCAGCCCCAGCATTTT.

This clone was counted a few times. The chain employs TRBV5-1 and TRBJ1-2; D uncertain. Between the trimmed V and J ends, which lost 0 bases and 4 bases, there was a span of 13 bases. Germline CDR1 is SGHRS and CDR2 is YFSETQ. The CDR3 spans 15 residues. CDR3: CASSLELGTTYGYTF. CDR3 sequence (DNA): TGCGCCAGCAGCTTGGAGCTGGGCACCACCTATGGCTACACCTTC. Full variable domain (outside the CDR3, taken from reference TRBV5-1 and TRBJ1-2): KAGVTQTPRYLIKTRGQQVTLSCSPISGHRSVSWYQQTPGQGLQFLFEYFSETQRNKGNFPGRFSGRQFSNSRSEMNVSTLELGDSALYLCASSLELGTTYGYTFGSGTRLTVV.

This chain connects TRBV5-4 to TRBJ1-5, with D possibly TRBD1 on 6 matching bases. V lost 0 bases and J 5 bases, leaving 12 bases between the germline ends. The germline V gene encodes CDR1 SGHNT and CDR2 YYREEE (reference sequence). The CDR3 totals 15 residues. CDR3 in amino acids: CASSLGGGLDQPQHF. The CDR3 DNA follows: TGTGCCAGCAGCTTGGGGGGGGGCCTTGATCAGCCCCAGCATTTT.

The chain carries TRBV3-1 (or the pseudogene TRBV3-2) and TRBJ2-3; D unclear. CDR1 is LGHDT, CDR2 YNNKEL, per germline (reference sequence). CDR3 length equals 16 residues. The V gene lost 2 bases and the J gene lost 1 base, with 13 bases spanning the gap. The CDR3 sequence: CASSQFSPMGTDTQYF. The CDR3 DNA follows: TGTGCCAGCAGCCAATTTTCACCTATGGGCACAGATACGCAGTATTTT.

This chain joins TRBV29-1 and TRBJ1-2, with D possibly being TRBD1 (6 bases). V lost 5 bases to trimming and J lost 5 bases, with 12 bases between them. Germline CDR1 and CDR2: SQVTM and ANQGSEA. CDR3 length: 12 residues. This CDR3 is CSVLQGRYGYTF. DNA of the CDR3: TGCAGCGTTTTACAGGGTCGATATGGCTACACCTTC.

CDR3 protein: CASSLSLQPWNTGELFF. CDR3 in DNA: TGTGCCAGCAGTTTATCTTTACAGCCATGGAACACCGGGGAGCTGTTTTTT. J is TRBJ2-2 and V is TRBV28; D is uncertain. Between the trimmed V and J ends, which lost 1 base and 1 base, there was a span of 13 bases. CDR3 length: 17 residues. Germline loops: CDR1 MDHEN, CDR2 SYDVKM.

This clone appeared a single time. This chain joins TRBV9 and TRBJ2-1, with 8 bases lining up with TRBD2. The length of the CDR3 is 14 residues. Per the germline V gene, CDR1 is SGDLS and CDR2 is YYNGEE. Unmatched junction bases numbered 7, after V lost 3 bases and J lost 8 bases. CDR3 region: CASSEGLGVYEQFF. The CDR3 region has the DNA TGTGCCAGCAGCGAGGGACTAGGAGTATATGAGCAGTTCTTC.

This sequence joins TRBV5-8 and TRBJ2-3, with D unclear. Trimming stripped 2 bases from V and 0 bases from J, with 10 bases between. Germline values: CDR1 SGHTS, CDR2 YDEGEE. The CDR3 length is 15 residues. The CDR3 loop is CASSFYPPSTDTQYF. CDR3 nucleotides: TGTGCCAGCAGCTTTTATCCTCCTAGCACAGATACGCAGTATTTT.

A single count supports this clone. J is TRBJ1-2 and V is TRBV9, with no clear D. V was trimmed by 3 bases and J by 4 bases, leaving 10 bases between them. Germline CDR1 SGDLS, CDR2 YYNGEE. The CDR3 sequence is 13 residues long. The CDR3 DNA reads TGTGCCAGCAGCGACGAGGGCCCCTATGGCTACACCTTC. Protein sequence: CASSDEGPYGYTF.

V and J are TRBV6-5 and TRBJ2-7; TRBD1 matches 8 bases. CDR1 is MNHEY and CDR2 is SVGAGI in the germline V gene. The CDR3 runs 14 residues. The V gene end was trimmed by 3 bases and the J gene end by 3 bases; junction bases not matched to a gene: 4. CDR3 sequence reads: CASSYAGGSYEQYF. The CDR3 DNA sequence: TGTGCCAGCAGTTATGCAGGGGGCAGCTACGAGCAGTACTTC.